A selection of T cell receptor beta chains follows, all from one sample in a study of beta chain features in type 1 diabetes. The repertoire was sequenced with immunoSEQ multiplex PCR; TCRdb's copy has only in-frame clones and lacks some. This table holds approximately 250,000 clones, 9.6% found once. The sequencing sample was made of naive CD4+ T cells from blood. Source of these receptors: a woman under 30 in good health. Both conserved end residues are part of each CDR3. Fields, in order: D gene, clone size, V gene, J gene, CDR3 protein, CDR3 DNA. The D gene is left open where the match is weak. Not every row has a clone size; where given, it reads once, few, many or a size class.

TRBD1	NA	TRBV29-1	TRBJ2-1	CSAVTGGYNEQFF	TGCAGCGCTGTGACAGGGGGTTACAATGAGCAGTTCTTC
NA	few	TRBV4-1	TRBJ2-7	CASSQAWAVSYEQYF	TGCGCCAGCAGCCAAGCCTGGGCAGTATCCTACGAGCAGTACTTC
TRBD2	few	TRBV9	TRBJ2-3	CASSAGSARLAGFRTDTQYF	TGTGCCAGCAGCGCAGGTAGTGCCCGACTAGCGGGATTCCGCACAGATACGCAGTATTTT
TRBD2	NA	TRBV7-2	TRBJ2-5	CASSLRASGSWETQYF	TGTGCCAGCAGCTTAAGGGCTAGCGGGAGTTGGGAGACCCAGTACTTC
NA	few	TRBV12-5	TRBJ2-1	CASGLDTSRLAGHNNEQFF	TGTGCTAGTGGTTTGGATACTTCTCGACTCGCGGGCCACAACAATGAGCAGTTCTTC
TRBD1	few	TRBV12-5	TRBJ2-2	CASGSWGQGAWGELFF	TGTGCTAGTGGTTCGTGGGGACAGGGGGCTTGGGGGGAGCTGTTTTTT
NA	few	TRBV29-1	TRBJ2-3	CSVGTSTDTQYF	TGCAGCGTGGGGACATCCACAGATACGCAGTATTTT
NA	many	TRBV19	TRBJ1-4	CASSAPGHLFF	TGTGCCAGTAGTGCTCCGGGACATCTGTTTTTT
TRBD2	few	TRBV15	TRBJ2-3	CATSRDRVSGRAADTQYF	TGTGCCACCAGCAGAGATCGGGTTAGCGGGAGGGCTGCAGATACGCAGTATTTT
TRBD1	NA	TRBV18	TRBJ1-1	CASSPPDRTNTEAFF	TGTGCCAGCTCACCACCGGACAGGACGAACACTGAAGCTTTCTTT
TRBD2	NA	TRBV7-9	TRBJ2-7	CASSPAPGTRTFEQYF	TGTGCCAGCAGCCCAGCGCCCGGGACTAGAACCTTCGAGCAGTACTTC
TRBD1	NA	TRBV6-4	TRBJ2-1	CASSRDRTSYNEQFF	TGTGCCAGCAGCAGGGACAGGACATCCTACAATGAGCAGTTCTTC
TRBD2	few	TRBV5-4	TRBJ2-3	CASSWRTSGTLDTQYF	TGTGCCAGCAGCTGGCGGACTAGCGGGACCTTGGATACGCAGTATTTT
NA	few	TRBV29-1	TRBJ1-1	CSVAWGGTEAFF	TGCAGCGTCGCCTGGGGGGGCACTGAAGCTTTCTTT
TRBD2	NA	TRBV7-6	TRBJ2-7	CASSPGLAGAGGSYEQYF	TGTGCCAGCAGCCCCGGACTAGCGGGAGCCGGGGGGTCCTACGAGCAGTACTTC
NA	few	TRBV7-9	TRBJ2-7	CASSEPGVAVGGEQYF	TGTGCCAGCAGCGAACCGGGTGTCGCGGTGGGTGGCGAGCAGTACTTC
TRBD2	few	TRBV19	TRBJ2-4	CASDSGRAEGKNIQYF	TGTGCCAGTGATAGCGGGAGGGCCGAAGGCAAAAACATTCAGTACTTC
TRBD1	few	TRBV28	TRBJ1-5	CASKVRGHNQPQHF	TGTGCCAGCAAGGTGAGGGGGCATAATCAGCCCCAGCATTTT
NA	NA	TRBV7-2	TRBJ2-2	CASSLVFTTGELFF	TGTGCCAGCAGCTTAGTTTTTACTACCGGGGAGCTGTTTTTT
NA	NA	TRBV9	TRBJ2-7	CASSVAGSFGDEQYF	TGTGCCAGCAGCGTAGCTGGGAGTTTCGGGGACGAGCAGTACTTC
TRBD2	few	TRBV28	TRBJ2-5	CAARGGRPGEQYF	TGTGCCGCGAGGGGCGGGAGGCCGGGGGAGCAGTACTTC
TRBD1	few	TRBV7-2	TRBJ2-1	CASSLNDRGRPYNEQFF	TGTGCCAGCAGCTTAAACGACAGGGGGCGACCCTACAATGAGCAGTTCTTC
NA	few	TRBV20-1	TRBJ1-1	CSASLFPEAFF	TGCAGTGCTAGTCTCTTTCCCGAAGCTTTCTTT
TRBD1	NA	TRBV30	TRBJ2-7	CAWSAYRGLSYEQYF	TGTGCCTGGAGTGCTTACAGGGGTTTATCCTACGAGCAGTACTTC
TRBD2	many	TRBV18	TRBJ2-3	CASSPPSGRAWDTQYF	TGTGCCAGCTCACCACCAAGCGGGAGGGCCTGGGATACGCAGTATTTT
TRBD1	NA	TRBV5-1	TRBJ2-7	CASSFWTGGLYEQYF	TGCGCCAGCAGCTTTTGGACAGGAGGACTGTACGAGCAGTACTTC
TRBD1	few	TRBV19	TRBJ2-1	CASSIVTGVALGKFF	TGTGCCAGTAGTATCGTGACAGGGGTGGCCCTCGGAAAGTTCTTC
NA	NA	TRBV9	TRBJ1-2	CASSVGEHRDLNYGYTF	TGTGCCAGCAGCGTAGGGGAACACCGGGACTTAAACTATGGCTACACCTTC
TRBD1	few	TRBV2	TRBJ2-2	CASSESGRGRGELFF	TGTGCCAGCAGTGAGTCCGGCAGGGGGCGCGGGGAGCTGTTTTTT
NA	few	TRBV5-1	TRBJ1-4	CASSLEGAGEKLFF	TGCGCCAGCAGCCTCGAGGGCGCAGGTGAAAAACTGTTTTTT
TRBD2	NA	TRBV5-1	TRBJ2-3	CASSLAGTDTQYF	TGCGCCAGCAGCTTAGCGGGAACAGATACGCAGTATTTT
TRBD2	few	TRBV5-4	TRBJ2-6	CASSFGPLAGSSGANVLTF	TGTGCCAGCAGCTTTGGCCCGCTAGCGGGTAGCTCTGGGGCCAACGTCCTGACTTTC
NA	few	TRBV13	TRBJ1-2	CASSGQGRGYTF	TGTGCCAGCAGCGGGCAGGGCCGTGGCTACACCTTC
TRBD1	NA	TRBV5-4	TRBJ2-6	CASSVTGAGANVLTF	TGTGCCAGCAGCGTAACAGGGGCTGGGGCCAACGTCCTGACTTTC
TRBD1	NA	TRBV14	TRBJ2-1	CASSQDLIPGGKFF	TGTGCCAGCAGCCAAGATCTTATCCCAGGGGGAAAGTTCTTC
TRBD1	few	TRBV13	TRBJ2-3	CASSPEVTTGPRNTQYF	TGTGCCAGCAGCCCCGAGGTCACGACAGGGCCGAGGAATACGCAGTATTTT
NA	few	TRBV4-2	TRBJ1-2	CASSQGLGSGYGYTF	TGTGCCAGCAGCCAAGGGCTCGGGTCCGGCTATGGCTACACCTTC
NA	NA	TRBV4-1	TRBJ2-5	CASSQGTPVGQETQYF	TGCGCCAGCAGCCAGGGGACTCCCGTAGGGCAAGAGACCCAGTACTTC
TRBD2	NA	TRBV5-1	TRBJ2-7	CASSPSGITYEQYF	TGCGCCAGCAGCCCCAGCGGGATAACCTACGAGCAGTACTTC
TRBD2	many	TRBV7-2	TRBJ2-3	CASSRGTSGSTDTQYF	TGTGCCAGCAGCCGAGGGACTAGCGGTAGCACAGATACGCAGTATTTT
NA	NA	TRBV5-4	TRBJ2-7	CASSLDPGMAYEQYF	TGTGCCAGCAGCTTGGATCCGGGTATGGCTTACGAGCAGTACTTC
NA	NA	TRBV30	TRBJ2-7	CAQGRQLTYEQYF	TGTGCCCAAGGTCGACAGTTAACCTACGAGCAGTACTTC
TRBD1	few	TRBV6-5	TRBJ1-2	CASRFTGGGGYTF	TGTGCCAGCAGATTCACAGGGGGAGGTGGCTACACCTTC
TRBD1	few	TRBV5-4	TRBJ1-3	CASSRTGGDGNTIYF	TGTGCCAGCAGCCGGACAGGAGGGGATGGAAACACCATATATTTT
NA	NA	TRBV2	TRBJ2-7	CASSERAYEQYF	TGTGCCAGCAGTGAACGGGCCTACGAGCAGTACTTC